This note documents a single TCR beta chain sequence. What it binds is unknown. Unmatched junction bases numbered 7, after V lost 6 bases and J lost 0 bases. Germline CDR1 and CDR2: MNHNY and SVGAGI (reference sequence). This CDR3 region has 16 residues. These data come from a study of a mutant IDH1 vaccine in newly diagnosed glioma. Study-wide context: Patients previously underwent radiotherapy, temozolomide, or both, and most underwent both. Broader study findings: Vaccination elicited immune responses in around 93% of patients.

Time point: baseline, week 1 (first vaccination visit). Described treatment: pre-vaccination baseline after standard-of-care therapy. Sequencing was performed with immunoSEQ multiplex PCR; in TCRdb, only in-frame clones are kept and a portion is missing. The sample shows 30,000 to 40,000 clones, more than 90% of them seen only once. This chain links TRBV6-6 with TRBJ1-3, with 8 nucleotides matching TRBD1. The TCR sequence derives from a man aged 18 to 29 with glioma. The sample here was PBMCs, taken from a glioma patient treated with radiotherapy, temozolomide or both. This chain's CDR3 is CASSPGQASSGNTIYF. The CDR3 DNA is TGTGCCAGCAGCCCGGGACAGGCAAGCTCTGGAAACACCATATATTTT.